This T cell receptor (beta chain) was retrieved from a study of blood T cell repertoires in COVID-19. Study context: Sites in the United States, Italy and Spain provided acute and convalescent COVID-19 samples. From T cells, B-cell-depleted T cells, or PBMCs came the material, which was cDNA or gDNA.

The CDR3 covers 15 residues. V lost 6 bases and J 1 base, leaving 13 bases between the germline ends. From germline, CDR1 is SQVTM and CDR2 ANQGSEA. The assay was immunoSEQ multiplex PCR, and TCRdb's table has in-frame clones only and misses some. The table lists a few hundred thousand clones, roughly 88% of them singletons, with roughly 12% in the top ten. Material: peripheral blood. This sequence originates from a man older than 75 with acute or convalescent COVID-19. This chain uses TRBV29-1 with TRBJ2-6, with D possibly being TRBD2 (6 bases). In nucleotides, the CDR3 is TGCAGCGTGCACAACGGGGGTTCTGGGGCCAACGTCCTGACTTTC. Translated, it gives CSVHNGGSGANVLTF.